This T cell receptor (beta chain) was found in a study of CD8 T cells in Susac syndrome. Peripheral blood CD8+ and CD4+ T cells were profiled by TCR beta sequencing. The multiple sclerosis control group comprised treatment-naive patients with stable or active relapsing-remitting disease. CDR1 DFQATT and CDR2 SNEGSKA come from the germline V gene (reference sequence). V lost 1 base, J lost 5 bases, and 17 bases lay in between. This CDR3 has 15 amino acids. The authors reverse transcribed 0.5 to 1 ug RNA with random hexamers. Across 54 Vbeta and 13 Jbeta, TCR beta CDR3 was amplified with immunoSEQ multiplex PCR. MiXCR, run by TCRdb on the immunoSEQ multiplex PCR reads, gives a single entry per CDR3 protein. Among roughly 120,000 distinct CDR3 sequences listed, 93% were seen once.

The V gene is TRBV20-1, the J gene TRBJ2-5; D is tentatively TRBD1 or TRBD2 (6 bases each). Specimen: CD4+ T cells from PBMCs. This clonotype originated in a human donor with multiple sclerosis. The CDR3: CSARAEGGWRETQYF. CDR3 in DNA: TGCAGTGCTAGAGCCGAGGGGGGCTGGCGGGAGACCCAGTACTTC.